One sample yielded the 27 T cell receptor beta chains listed below, sequenced in a study of blood T cell repertoires in COVID-19. Sequenced by immunoSEQ multiplex PCR; TCRdb stores in-frame clones only, minus some. Of 170,000 or so clones detected, approximately 80% appear once; the ten largest clones hold roughly 7.2%. The sequenced sample consisted of peripheral blood. The source of these receptors is a woman aged 40 to 50 with COVID-19, enrolled during active disease.

This chain's CDR3 is CASSLRGRGQAFF. CDR3 nucleotides: TGTGCCAGCAGTTTAAGGGGCAGGGGACAAGCTTTCTTT. The chain joins TRBV27 to TRBJ1-1; a weak D match, TRBD1 (6 bases). CDR3 length: 13 amino acids. Trimming took off 2 bases at V and 9 bases at J, with 13 bases between the two ends. Germline lookup yields CDR1 MNHEY and CDR2 SMNVEV (reference sequence).

This chain connects TRBV5-1 to TRBJ2-2; tentatively, D is TRBD1 (6 bases). This CDR3 comprises 14 residues. Trimming pared 3 bases from V and 7 bases from J, leaving 13 bases between. The V gene's germline CDR1 is SGHRS and CDR2 YFSETQ. Here the CDR3 reads CASSSTTGIGELFF. DNA for the CDR3: TGCGCCAGCAGCTCTACTACAGGGATCGGGGAGCTGTTTTTT.

The chain joins TRBV3-1 (or the pseudogene TRBV3-2) to TRBJ1-3; TRBD1 is a possible D gene (5 bases). Germline CDR1 and CDR2: LGHDT and YNNKEL (reference sequence). Trimming stripped 4 bases from V and 0 bases from J, with 13 bases between. This CDR3 is 16 amino acids long. The DNA of the CDR3 is TGTGCCAGCAGCCTACCCGGGGGGACCTCTGGAAACACCATATATTTT. This gives the protein CASSLPGGTSGNTIYF.

The V call is TRBV14, the J call TRBJ1-1; no firm D call. V shed 4 bases and J shed 5 bases, with 8 bases lying between them. Germline V gene sequence: CDR1 SGHDN, CDR2 FVKESK. The CDR3 loop spans 12 amino acids. The CDR3 DNA is TGTGCCAGCAGCCGCGGGTGGACTGAAGCTTTCTTT. Amino acids: CASSRGWTEAFF.

The rearrangement links TRBV7-8 to TRBJ2-7, with 11 bases fitting TRBD2. CDR1 is SGHVS and CDR2 is FQNEAQ in the germline V gene. CDR3 length: 16 residues. V dropped 3 bases and J dropped 3; count of bases not matched to a gene: 7. CDR3 protein: CASSFAGTSGFYEQYF. The CDR3 DNA is TGTGCCAGCAGCTTCGCCGGGACTAGCGGCTTCTACGAGCAGTACTTC.

The V call is TRBV7-3, the J call TRBJ2-6; TRBD1 matches at 9 bases. Losses at the gene ends were 5 bases for V and 0 bases for J; bases not matched to a gene: 8. Germline loops: CDR1 SGHTA, CDR2 FQGTGA. The CDR3 contains 18 residues. The CDR3 nucleotides read TGTGCCAGCAGCCGCCCCGGGACAGGGTTCTCTGGGGCCAACGTCCTGACTTTC. Amino acids: CASSRPGTGFSGANVLTF.

The V gene is TRBV11-1, the J gene TRBJ2-3; 8 bases are a match to TRBD2. The germline V gene encodes CDR1 SGHAT and CDR2 FQDESV (reference sequence). V was clipped by 5 bases and J by 2 bases; unmatched bases: 9. The CDR3 has 16 residues. The CDR3 here is CASSLLAGPITDTQYF. CDR3 bases: TGTGCCAGCAGCCTCCTAGCGGGCCCGATCACAGATACGCAGTATTTT.

The rearrangement uses TRBV6-5 and TRBJ2-1; 9 bases fit TRBD2. CDR1 is MNHEY and CDR2 is SVGAGI in the germline V gene. This CDR3 spans 13 amino acids. V lost 7 bases, J lost 10 bases, and 8 bases stayed unmatched. The CDR3 reads CASNTGLAYEQFF. The CDR3 nucleotides are TGTGCCAGCAATACGGGACTAGCATACGAGCAGTTCTTC.

The chain carries TRBV5-8 and TRBJ1-1, with unresolved D. Trimming took off 1 base at V and 5 bases at J, with 18 bases between the two ends. CDR1 is SGHTS, CDR2 YDEGEE, per germline. CDR3 length: 16 residues. The chain's CDR3 is CASSLPGRRIGTEAFF. The CDR3, as DNA: TGTGCCAGCAGCTTGCCGGGCAGGAGGATTGGGACTGAAGCTTTCTTT.

V gene TRBV28 combines with J gene TRBJ2-2; TRBD1 matches at 9 bases. V gave up 7 bases and J gave up 4 bases; unmatched junction bases: 10. The CDR3 runs to 16 residues. From germline, CDR1 is MDHEN and CDR2 SYDVKM. The CDR3 region has the DNA TGTGCCAGCATCAGGACAGGGGCGACCGGCACCGGGGAGCTGTTTTTT. This gives the protein CASIRTGATGTGELFF.

This clone was observed once. The chain couples TRBV5-4 to TRBJ1-2; D gene unclear. V dropped 10 bases and J dropped 0 bases, with 16 bases sitting between them. Per the germline V gene, CDR1 is SGHNT and CDR2 is YYREEE (reference sequence). This CDR3 comprises 14 residues. The CDR3 loop reads CALLRRGSNYGYTF. The CDR3 region has the DNA TGTGCCTTACTAAGACGGGGTTCTAACTATGGCTACACCTTC.

V usage is TRBV27 and J usage is TRBJ1-5, with a possible D match to TRBD1 (6 bases). There are 16 residues in the CDR3. Germline assignment: CDR1 MNHEY and CDR2 SMNVEV (reference sequence). The V end was cut by 2 bases, the J end by 4 bases, with 15 bases between. CDR3 protein: CASSLGRGLGNQPQHF. The DNA of the CDR3 is TGTGCCAGCAGTTTAGGAAGGGGGTTGGGAAATCAGCCCCAGCATTTT.

The chain couples TRBV12-2 to TRBJ1-2; TRBD1, the table's D call, was not compared with the DNA. TRBV12-2 counts as a pseudogene. The CDR3 contains 13 residues. The CDR3 DNA reads as TGTGCAAGTCGCACACAGGGGAGCTATGGCTACACCTTC. This translates into CASRTQGSYGYTF.

The chain uses TRBV7-9 and TRBJ1-2; 7 nucleotides agree with TRBD1. CDR1 SEHNR and CDR2 FQNEAQ come from the germline V gene (reference sequence). The J segment lost 2 bases and the V segment lost 5 bases, leaving 5 bases of the junction unmatched. The CDR3 is made up of 14 amino acids. Here the CDR3 reads CASSATGTNYGYTF. The DNA for the CDR3 is TGTGCCAGCAGCGCGACAGGGACCAACTATGGCTACACCTTC. The full variable domain, in which reference TRBV7-9 and TRBJ1-2 provide the parts outside the CDR3, is DTGVSQNPRHKITKRGQNVTFRCDPISEHNRLYWYRQTLGQGPEFLTYFQNEAQLEKSRLLSDRFSAERPKGSFSTLEIQRTEQGDSAMYLCASSATGTNYGYTFGSGTRLTVV.

This clone has a single count. V and J are TRBV27 and TRBJ2-3; 11 nucleotides agree with TRBD2. The CDR3 extends over 18 amino acids. Germline CDR1 MNHEY, CDR2 SMNVEV (reference sequence). Trimming removed 0 bases from V and 5 bases from J; junction bases left unmatched: 10. CDR3 loop: CASSLSLLAGGPRDTQYF. The CDR3 DNA reads TGTGCCAGCAGTTTATCCCTTCTAGCGGGGGGCCCGCGAGATACGCAGTATTTT.

V gene TRBV7-9 combines with J gene TRBJ1-1; TRBD1 is a possible D gene (6 bases). The CDR3 has 13 residues. V shed 8 bases and J shed 10 bases, with 20 bases lying between them. Germline V gene lookup returns CDR1 SEHNR and CDR2 FQNEAQ (reference sequence). CDR3 protein: CASYSLRGSVAFF. The CDR3 bases are TGTGCCAGCTACTCGCTTAGGGGGAGTGTAGCTTTCTTT.

This clone was recorded at least ten times. This rearrangement joins TRBV7-3 to TRBJ2-7; 7 bases line up with TRBD1. This CDR3 is built from 15 residues. Trimming removed 5 bases from V and 2 bases from J; junction bases left unmatched: 9. From germline, CDR1 is SGHTA and CDR2 FQGTGA. This CDR3 is CASSPSGTEPYEQYF. In nucleotides, the CDR3 is TGTGCCAGCAGCCCCAGTGGGACAGAGCCCTACGAGCAGTACTTC.

The chain is built from TRBV19 and TRBJ1-1, with D uncertain. The CDR3 has 12 amino acids. The germline V and J ends were trimmed by 6 bases and 6 bases, with 11 bases remaining between them. The germline V gene has CDR1 LNHDA and CDR2 SQIVND (reference sequence). The CDR3 is CASSLYGAEAFF. The CDR3 nucleotides read TGTGCCAGTAGCCTTTACGGGGCTGAAGCTTTCTTT.

This clone was seen once. V is TRBV6-2 or TRBV6-3 and J is TRBJ1-1; 8 positions match TRBD1. This CDR3 has 14 amino acids. V gave up 5 bases and J gave up 1 base; unmatched junction bases: 3. CDR1 and CDR2 (germline): MNHEY, SVGEGT. The CDR3 reads CASSNQGANTEAFF. CDR3 DNA sequence: TGTGCCAGCAGTAATCAGGGGGCGAACACTGAAGCTTTCTTT.

The gene calls are TRBV15 and TRBJ1-6; no reliable D call. CDR1 LNHNV and CDR2 YYDKDF come from the germline V gene (reference sequence). V lost 0 bases and J 4 bases, leaving 7 bases between the germline ends. The length of the CDR3 is 15 residues. CDR3 sequence reads: CATSRDPQYNSPLHF. CDR3 sequence (DNA): TGTGCCACCAGCAGAGATCCCCAATATAATTCACCCCTCCACTTT.

This clone turned up a few times. This chain joins TRBV1 and TRBJ2-1; the tabulated D call, TRBD2, remains unverified against the DNA. TRBV1 is reported as a pseudogene. The length of the CDR3 is 16 residues. The CDR3 DNA reads TGCACCAGCAGCCAAGTCAATAGCGGGTACTACAATGAGCAGTTCTTC. This sequence encodes CTSSQVNSGYYNEQFF.

The V gene is TRBV6-5, the J gene TRBJ1-2; no clear D gene. This CDR3 has 14 residues. V was trimmed by 4 bases and J by 1 base, leaving 10 bases between them. In germline, CDR1 is MNHEY, CDR2 SVGAGI. The CDR3 loop reads CASSSSFLNYGYTF. In DNA, the CDR3 is TGTGCCAGCAGTTCCTCGTTCCTTAACTATGGCTACACCTTC.

The genes are TRBV5-6 and TRBJ1-2, with no clear D. CDR3 length: 14 residues. Germline V gives CDR1 SGHDT, CDR2 YYEEEE. V was shortened by 4 bases and J by 2 bases, with 12 bases between the two germline ends. The CDR3 loop reads CASSKNRKNYGYTF. Here the CDR3 DNA reads TGTGCCAGCAGCAAAAACAGAAAAAACTATGGCTACACCTTC.

This clone was counted a few times. This sequence joins TRBV3-1 (or the pseudogene TRBV3-2) and TRBJ2-7, with TRBD2 matching 7 bases. J was trimmed by 2 bases and V by 5 bases; bases with no gene match: 9. The germline V gene encodes CDR1 LGHDT and CDR2 YNNKEL (reference sequence). This CDR3 has 15 amino acids. In DNA, the CDR3 is TGTGCCAGCAGCGAGGATCCGGGGGGTACCTACGAGCAGTACTTC. Translating it yields CASSEDPGGTYEQYF.

The chain has TRBV3-1 (or the pseudogene TRBV3-2) and TRBJ1-2, with D uncertain. Germline V lookup: CDR1 LGHDT, CDR2 YNNKEL (reference sequence). The CDR3 covers 17 residues. The germline V and J ends were trimmed by 0 bases and 1 base, with 15 bases remaining between them. CDR3 region: CASSQDLVSRHNYGYTF. Here the CDR3 DNA reads TGTGCCAGCAGCCAAGATCTCGTCTCGAGGCATAACTATGGCTACACCTTC.

The chain is built from TRBV6-1 and TRBJ1-1; TRBD1 matches at 9 bases. Trimming cost V 0 bases and J 8 bases; bases outside gene matches: 4. The CDR3 sequence is 14 residues long. Germline V lookup: CDR1 MNHNS, CDR2 SASEGT. The CDR3: CASSEAGTGLEAFF. The CDR3, as DNA: TGTGCCAGCAGTGAAGCTGGGACAGGGTTGGAAGCTTTCTTT.

The CDR3 DNA sequence: TGTGCCAGCAGTCCAACAGCCCCTGACAGTCTCTACGAGCAGTACTTC. This translates into CASSPTAPDSLYEQYF. The chain recombines TRBV3-1 (or the pseudogene TRBV3-2) with TRBJ2-7, with D maybe TRBD1 (5 bases). This CDR3 has 16 residues. Germline CDR1 reads LGHDT; CDR2 reads YNNKEL (reference sequence). V was clipped by 6 bases and J by 3 bases, with 21 bases between them.